Listed here are 17 T cell receptor beta chains from one sample, sequenced in a study of graft-versus-host responses after intestinal transplantation. Measured with immunoSEQ multiplex PCR; TCRdb has only the in-frame clones, and not every one. The sample lists about 120,000 clones, roughly 91% seen once, with more than 0.09% in the top ten. No antigen has been identified for these receptors. Sequenced here: unstimulated CD4+ T cells sorted from spleen or lymph node cells, sampled before intestinal transplant. The receptor source for this set is a human donor who received an intestinal transplant.

The chain has TRBV7-2 and TRBJ1-3; D is undetermined. There are 15 residues in the CDR3. Trimming stripped 5 bases from V and 4 bases from J, with 15 bases between. CDR1 and CDR2 from the germline V gene are SGHTA and FQGNSA. This chain's CDR3 is CASSPGGPGGNTIYF. CDR3 in DNA: TGTGCCAGCAGCCCCGGTGGCCCGGGAGGAAACACCATATATTTT. Full variable domain (rest looked up from reference TRBV7-2 and TRBJ1-3): GAGVSQSPSNKVTEKGKDVELRCDPISGHTALYWYRQSLGQGLEFLIYFQGNSAPDKSGLPSDRFSAERTGGSVSTLTIQRTQQEDSAVYLCASSPGGPGGNTIYFGEGSWLTVV.

The CDR3 DNA reads TGTGCCAGCAGTTTAAGGCAAGGGAACACTGAAGCTTTCTTT. Translating it yields CASSLRQGNTEAFF. V is TRBV28 and J is TRBJ1-1; D gene uncertain. The length of the CDR3 is 14 residues. The V and J ends lost 2 bases and 1 base respectively, with 8 bases between them. Germline V lookup: CDR1 MDHEN, CDR2 SYDVKM. Full variable domain (outside the CDR3, taken from reference TRBV28 and TRBJ1-1): DVKVTQSSRYLVKRTGEKVFLECVQDMDHENMFWYRQDPGLGLRLIYFSYDVKMKEKGDIPEGYSVSREKKERFSLILESASTNQTSMYLCASSLRQGNTEAFFGQGTRLTVV.

The V and J genes are TRBV30 and TRBJ2-7, with a possible D match to TRBD2 (5 bases). Deletions cut 3 bases from V and 0 bases from J, with 12 bases between. The CDR3 contains 14 residues. Looked up from germline, CDR1 is GTSNPN and CDR2 is SVGIG (reference sequence). The CDR3 loop is CAWSGLRDSYEQYF. The CDR3 bases are TGTGCCTGGAGCGGCCTCCGGGACTCCTACGAGCAGTACTTC.

The V and J genes are TRBV7-2 and TRBJ1-2; D not certain. This CDR3 contains 14 residues. Germline assignment: CDR1 SGHTA and CDR2 FQGNSA. The ends were cut back, 4 bases at V and 6 bases at J, with 15 bases in the middle. Written as DNA, the CDR3 is TGTGCCAGCAGCTCCTTTGGGTCTGGGCATGGCTACACCTTC. It specifies CASSSFGSGHGYTF.

The rearrangement links TRBV7-2 to TRBJ1-2; D not certain. This CDR3 contains 15 residues. The germline V gene encodes CDR1 SGHTA and CDR2 FQGNSA. The ends were cut back, 0 bases at V and 2 bases at J, with 10 bases in the middle. The CDR3 sequence is CASSLAPHRNYGYTF. The CDR3 DNA sequence: TGTGCCAGCAGCTTAGCTCCCCACAGAAACTATGGCTACACCTTC.

The V call is TRBV5-1, the J call TRBJ2-1; 8 nucleotides align to TRBD2. CDR1 SGHRS and CDR2 YFSETQ come from the germline V gene. J lost 2 bases, V lost 0 bases, and 4 bases had no gene match. The CDR3 loop spans 16 amino acids. CDR3 in amino acids: CASSLGTSGAYNEQFF. For the CDR3, the DNA is TGCGCCAGCAGCTTGGGAACTAGCGGAGCCTACAATGAGCAGTTCTTC.

V and J are TRBV5-1 and TRBJ2-7, with 7 bases that match TRBD2. With V trimmed by 4 bases and J by 6 bases, 7 bases remained unmatched. Germline V lookup: CDR1 SGHRS, CDR2 YFSETQ. This CDR3 comprises 13 residues. The CDR3 loop is CASSLGLVAEQYF. CDR3 coding DNA: TGCGCCAGCAGCCTCGGACTAGTTGCCGAGCAGTACTTC. Drawing the rest from reference TRBV5-1 and TRBJ2-7, the complete variable domain is KAGVTQTPRYLIKTRGQQVTLSCSPISGHRSVSWYQQTPGQGLQFLFEYFSETQRNKGNFPGRFSGRQFSNSRSEMNVSTLELGDSALYLCASSLGLVAEQYFGPGTRLTVT.

The chain is built from TRBV19 and TRBJ1-5; no definite D call. The CDR3 is 14 residues long. V was pared by 7 bases and J by 7 bases, with 17 bases between. Germline lookup yields CDR1 LNHDA and CDR2 SQIVND (reference sequence). The CDR3 is CASKSQRREQPQHF. The CDR3 DNA is TGTGCCAGTAAGTCCCAGAGAAGGGAACAGCCCCAGCATTTT.

The chain links TRBV28 to TRBJ2-7; TRBD2 might be the D (5 bases). This CDR3 contains 12 residues. CDR1 is MDHEN, CDR2 SYDVKM, per germline. The V gene lost 6 bases and the J gene lost 3 bases, with 9 bases spanning the gap. The CDR3 nucleotides are TGTGCCAGCAGGTCTGACTACTACGAGCAGTACTTC. Translated: CASRSDYYEQYF.

V gene TRBV18 combines with J gene TRBJ2-5, with D unresolved. The CDR3 loop spans 12 amino acids. Germline V gene lookup returns CDR1 KGHSH and CDR2 LQKENI. Trimming pared 4 bases from V and 0 bases from J, leaving 3 bases between. The CDR3 DNA sequence: TGTGCCAGCTCACGAAACCAAGAGACCCAGTACTTC. Translating gives CASSRNQETQYF.

The chain combines TRBV6-5 with TRBJ2-2; 10 bases align to TRBD2. Trimming cost V 4 bases and J 3 bases; bases outside gene matches: 2. CDR3 length: 15 amino acids. Per the germline V gene, CDR1 is MNHEY and CDR2 is SVGAGI. CDR3 sequence reads: CASSSSGRDTGELFF. CDR3 DNA: TGTGCCAGCAGTTCTAGCGGGAGAGACACCGGGGAGCTGTTTTTT.

The J gene is TRBJ2-2, the V gene TRBV11-2; possibly TRBD1 for D (5 bases). The CDR3 consists of 15 residues. Trimming shortened V by 5 bases and J by 4 bases, and 14 bases separated the two germline ends. Per germline, CDR1 SGHAT and CDR2 FQNNGV. Written as DNA, the CDR3 is TGTGCCAGCAGCGACAGCCGCGAGAGCACCGGGGAGCTGTTTTTT. It codes for CASSDSRESTGELFF.

The chain employs TRBV7-9 and TRBJ2-7; D perhaps matches TRBD2 (6 bases). Per germline, CDR1 SEHNR and CDR2 FQNEAQ (reference sequence). Trimming took 4 bases from V and 0 from J, leaving 13 bases between them. The CDR3 sequence is 15 residues long. CDR3 residues: CASSYSGKSSYEQYF. The CDR3 nucleotides read TGTGCCAGCAGCTATAGCGGCAAGAGCTCCTACGAGCAGTACTTC.

This clone was observed a single time. The rearrangement joins TRBV7-3 to TRBJ2-3; 10 bases are a match to TRBD1. Germline V lookup: CDR1 SGHTA, CDR2 FQGTGA. Trimming cost V 0 bases and J 5 bases; bases outside gene matches: 2. The CDR3 runs to 15 residues. The CDR3 coding sequence is TGTGCCAGCAGCTTAACTGGGACAGGGGTAGATACGCAGTATTTT. Translation: CASSLTGTGVDTQYF. Based on the CDR3 plus reference TRBV7-3 and TRBJ2-3, the full variable domain is GAGVSQTPSNKVTEKGKYVELRCDPISGHTALYWYRQSLGQGPEFLIYFQGTGAADDSGLPNDRFFAVRPEGSVSTLKIQRTERGDSAVYLCASSLTGTGVDTQYFGPGTRLTVL.

The rearrangement joins TRBV5-1 to TRBJ2-3, with D possibly being TRBD2 (5 bases). From germline, CDR1 is SGHRS and CDR2 YFSETQ. Trimming took off 0 bases at V and 2 bases at J, with 13 bases between the two ends. The CDR3 has 16 residues. The CDR3 DNA sequence: TGCGCCAGCAGCTTGGCCCTCGCGGGCCCCACAGATACGCAGTATTTT. Its translation is CASSLALAGPTDTQYF.

This rearrangement joins TRBV4-1 to TRBJ1-4; D gene ambiguous. V lost 0 bases and J lost 0, with 8 bases in between. CDR1 MGHRA and CDR2 YSYEKL come from the germline V gene. The CDR3 has 16 amino acids. CDR3 sequence (DNA): TGCGCCAGCAGCCAAGATAGGAGGGCAACTAATGAAAAACTGTTTTTT. It codes for CASSQDRRATNEKLFF.

The chain links TRBV27 to TRBJ1-2, with 9 bases matching TRBD1. Germline lookup yields CDR1 MNHEY and CDR2 SMNVEV (reference sequence). The CDR3 covers 15 residues. J was trimmed by 4 bases and V by 5 bases; bases with no gene match: 8. This chain's CDR3 is CASSRNRGLSYGYTF. The CDR3 DNA reads as TGTGCCAGCAGTCGGAACAGGGGGCTCAGCTATGGCTACACCTTC.